These T cell receptor beta chains were read from a single sample in a study of shared clonotypes between healthy human individuals. Sequenced by immunoSEQ multiplex PCR; TCRdb stores in-frame clones only, minus some. The sample holds 2 million to 2.5 million clones, approximately 94% seen once. The sequenced sample was naive CD4+ T cells sorted from blood. The receptor set was obtained from a man in his late teens or twenties in good health. CDR3s include the opening cysteine and the closing phenylalanine or tryptophan.

CASSVGPDFKNTIYF	TRBJ1-3	15	TRBV9
CASSLDGYEQYF	TRBJ2-7	12	TRBV2
CASSLGAWKPENTEAFF	TRBJ1-1	17	TRBV11-2
CASSVEAGGYYGYTF	TRBJ1-2	15	TRBV9
CASSEGTATGELFF	TRBJ2-2	14	TRBV5-1
CASSEGGLLRETQYF	TRBJ2-5	15	TRBV6-1
CASSLFRSPRETQYF	TRBJ2-5	15	TRBV27
CASSLEAGSHLTEAFF	TRBJ1-1	16	TRBV5-1
CASSPEGQGYNSPLHF	TRBJ1-6	16	TRBV19
CASSLDGGNQPQHF	TRBJ1-5	14	TRBV6-6
CASSDAGTTTYEQYF	TRBJ2-7	15	TRBV6-1
CSVVGRLRNNEQFF	TRBJ2-1	14	TRBV29-1
CASSHQGDGVPQHF	TRBJ1-5	14	TRBV18
CASSLEQGGNEKLFF	TRBJ1-4	15	TRBV5-1
CASSPRQGLGHNEQFF	TRBJ2-1	16	TRBV7-3
CASSLGLAGNNEQFF	TRBJ2-1	15	TRBV14
CASSPRMAGGTGELFF	TRBJ2-2	16	TRBV7-3
CASSVRSRVGAGANVLTF	TRBJ2-6	18	TRBV9
CASSMSGRLGDYGYTF	TRBJ1-2	16	TRBV19
CASSPPLANSYNEQFF	TRBJ2-1	16	TRBV7-9
CASSLDLGEPRVF	TRBJ2-4	13	TRBV7-2
CASSPTEINQPQHF	TRBJ1-5	14	TRBV7-8
CAIRPGLAGGGLNEQFF	TRBJ2-1	17	TRBV10-3
CASSYPQQGSEKLFF	TRBJ1-4	15	TRBV6-6
CAISPDRGPYNEQFF	TRBJ2-1	15	TRBV10-3
CATSRGGQGAAYEQYF	TRBJ2-7	16	TRBV15
CASSEADRRETQYF	TRBJ2-5	14	TRBV6-1
CASRSGDSYEQYF	TRBJ2-7	13	TRBV2
CASSLGPGQGARGELFF	TRBJ2-2	17	TRBV7-7
CAISESQVENIQYF	TRBJ2-4	14	TRBV10-3
CASSSGTRGTDTQYF	TRBJ2-3	15	TRBV6-5
CASSIVAGVLPDTQYF	TRBJ2-3	16	TRBV11-2
CASSPGGIGANVLTF	TRBJ2-6	15	TRBV28
CASSDGTSVNEQYF	TRBJ2-7	14	TRBV10-1
CASSVGVTSNQPQHF	TRBJ1-5	15	TRBV9
CASIGNRVDEQFF	TRBJ2-1	13	TRBV2
CASSLDRGYNSPLHF	TRBJ1-6	15	TRBV5-1
CASSPGQGASGYTF	TRBJ1-2	14	TRBV7-3
CASSIVTPSGRHIQYF	TRBJ2-4	16	TRBV19
CASSQYNEQFF	TRBJ2-1	11	TRBV11-3